This T cell receptor (beta chain) was observed in a study of T cell repertoires in cytomegalovirus infection. The study's findings and limits: Totalled public TCR beta family frequency picked out people who carried CMV plus the relevant HLA.

TCRdb itself ran the reads through MiXCR, one entry per CDR3 protein. The sample contains about 110,000 distinct CDR3 sequences, about a tenth of which appear only once. This CDR3 region has 15 residues. CDR1 and CDR2 (germline): SGHNT, YENEEA. V was shortened by 6 bases and J by 5 bases, with 19 bases between the two germline ends. This clonotype was seen only a few times. The target antigen is unknown. The source is a human donor in good health (CMV status not recorded). Some clones in this sample may be carry-over from other donors' samples. The genes are TRBV11-3 and TRBJ2-5; perhaps TRBD2 as D (5 bases). The sample taken for sequencing was PBMCs, sequenced either directly or after in vitro stimulation (not recorded which). CDR3 nucleotide sequence: TGTGCCAGCAGACACGGGAAAGGTCGTATGGAGACCCAGTACTTC. The encoded protein is CASRHGKGRMETQYF.